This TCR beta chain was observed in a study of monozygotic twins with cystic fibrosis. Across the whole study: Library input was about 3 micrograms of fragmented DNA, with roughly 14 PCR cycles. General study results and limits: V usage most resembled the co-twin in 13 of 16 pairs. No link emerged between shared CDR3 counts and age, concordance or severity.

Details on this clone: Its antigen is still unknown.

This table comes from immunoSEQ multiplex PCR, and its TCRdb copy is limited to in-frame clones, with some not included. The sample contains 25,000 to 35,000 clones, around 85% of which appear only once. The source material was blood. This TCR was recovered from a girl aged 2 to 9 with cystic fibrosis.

DNA of the CDR3: TGTGCCAGCAGGGACGGACAGGGTATGAGTGGAAACACCATATATTTT. Protein product: CASRDGQGMSGNTIYF. This chain connects TRBV2 to TRBJ1-3; 8 bases are a match to TRBD1. Trimming at V came to 6 bases and at J to 3 bases, leaving 10 bases not matched to a gene. CDR1 is SNHLY, CDR2 FYNNEI, per germline. The CDR3 is 16 amino acids.